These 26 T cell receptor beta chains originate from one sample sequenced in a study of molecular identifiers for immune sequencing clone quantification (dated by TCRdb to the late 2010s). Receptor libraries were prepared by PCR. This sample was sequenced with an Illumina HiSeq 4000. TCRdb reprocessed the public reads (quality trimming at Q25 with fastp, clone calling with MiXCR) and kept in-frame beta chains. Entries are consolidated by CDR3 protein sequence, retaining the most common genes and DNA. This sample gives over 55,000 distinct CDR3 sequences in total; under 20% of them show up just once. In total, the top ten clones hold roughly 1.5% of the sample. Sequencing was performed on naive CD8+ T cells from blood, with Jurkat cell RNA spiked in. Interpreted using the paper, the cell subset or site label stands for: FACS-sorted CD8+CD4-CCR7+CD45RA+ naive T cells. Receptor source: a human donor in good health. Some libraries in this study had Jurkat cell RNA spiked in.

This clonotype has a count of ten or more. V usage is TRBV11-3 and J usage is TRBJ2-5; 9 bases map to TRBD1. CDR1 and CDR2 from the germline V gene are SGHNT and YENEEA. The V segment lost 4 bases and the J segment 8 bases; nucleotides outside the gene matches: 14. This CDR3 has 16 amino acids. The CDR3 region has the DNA TGTGCCAGCAGCTCGTTGGACAGGGGCCTCCTTGGTACCCAGTACTTC. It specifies CASSSLDRGLLGTQYF. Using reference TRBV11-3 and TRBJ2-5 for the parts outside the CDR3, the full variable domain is EAGVVQSPRYKIIEKKQPVAFWCNPISGHNTLYWYLQNLGQGPELLIRYENEEAVDDSQLPKDRFSAERLKGVDSTLKIQPAELGDSAVYLCASSSLDRGLLGTQYFGPGTRLLVL.

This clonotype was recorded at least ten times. The CDR3 is CASSFFAGGSTDTQYF. CDR3 nucleotides: TGTGCCAGCAGCTTTTTCGCGGGAGGGAGCACAGATACGCAGTATTTT. The V gene is TRBV7-2, the J gene TRBJ2-3, with 9 positions matching TRBD2. Looked up from germline, CDR1 is SGHTA and CDR2 is FQGNSA. The CDR3 spans 16 residues. V gave up 3 bases and J gave up 0 bases; unmatched junction bases: 4.

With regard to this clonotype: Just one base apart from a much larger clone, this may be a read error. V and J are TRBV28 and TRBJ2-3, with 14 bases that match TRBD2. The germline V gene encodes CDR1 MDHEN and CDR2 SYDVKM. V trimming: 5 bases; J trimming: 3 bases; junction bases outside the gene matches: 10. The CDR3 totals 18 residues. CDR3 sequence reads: CASSRVEGLAGDTDTQYF. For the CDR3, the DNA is TGTGCCAGCAGTCGTGTAGAGGGACTAGCGGGAGATACAGATACGCAGTATTTT.

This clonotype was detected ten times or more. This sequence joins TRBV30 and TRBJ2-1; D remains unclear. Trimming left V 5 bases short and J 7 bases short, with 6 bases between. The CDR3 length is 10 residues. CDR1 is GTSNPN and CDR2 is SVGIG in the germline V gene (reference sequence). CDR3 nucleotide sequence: TGTGCCTGGGCGAAAAATGAGCAGTTCTTC. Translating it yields CAWAKNEQFF. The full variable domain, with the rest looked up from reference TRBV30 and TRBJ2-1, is SQTIHQWPATLVQPVGSPLSLECTVEGTSNPNLYWYRQAAGRGLQLLFYSVGIGQISSEVPQNLSASRPQDRQFILSSKKLLLSDSGFYLCAWAKNEQFFGPGTRLTVL.

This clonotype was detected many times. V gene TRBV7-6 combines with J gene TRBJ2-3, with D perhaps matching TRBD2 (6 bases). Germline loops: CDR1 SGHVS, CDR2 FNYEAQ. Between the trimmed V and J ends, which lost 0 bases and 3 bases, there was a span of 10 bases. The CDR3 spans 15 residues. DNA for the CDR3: TGTGCCAGCAGCTTAGCGGCGGAGGGGACAGATACGCAGTATTTT. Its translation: CASSLAAEGTDTQYF.

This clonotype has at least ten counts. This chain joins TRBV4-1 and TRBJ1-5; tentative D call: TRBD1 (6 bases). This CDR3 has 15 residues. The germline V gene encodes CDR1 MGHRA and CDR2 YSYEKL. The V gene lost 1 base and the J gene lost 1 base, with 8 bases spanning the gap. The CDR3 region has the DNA TGCGCCAGCAGCCAAGTAGGACAGAGCAATCAGCCCCAGCATTTT. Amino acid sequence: CASSQVGQSNQPQHF.

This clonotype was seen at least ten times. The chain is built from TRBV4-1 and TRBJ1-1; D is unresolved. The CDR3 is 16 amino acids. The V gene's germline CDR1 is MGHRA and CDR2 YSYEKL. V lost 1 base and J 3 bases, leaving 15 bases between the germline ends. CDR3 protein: CASSQGPNVIHTEAFF. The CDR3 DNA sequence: TGCGCCAGCAGCCAAGGTCCAAATGTTATCCACACTGAAGCTTTCTTT.

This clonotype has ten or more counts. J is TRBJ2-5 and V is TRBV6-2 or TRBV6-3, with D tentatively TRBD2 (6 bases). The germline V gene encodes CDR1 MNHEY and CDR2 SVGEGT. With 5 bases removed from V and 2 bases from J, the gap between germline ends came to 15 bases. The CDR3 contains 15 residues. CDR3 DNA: TGTGCCAGCAGTGCGCGGGACGGCAGTCAAGAGACCCAGTACTTC. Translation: CASSARDGSQETQYF.

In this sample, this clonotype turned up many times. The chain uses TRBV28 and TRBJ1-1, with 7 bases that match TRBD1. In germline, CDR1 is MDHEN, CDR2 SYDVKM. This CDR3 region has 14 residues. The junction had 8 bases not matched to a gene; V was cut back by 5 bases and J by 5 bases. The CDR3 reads CASSDDRVGTEAFF. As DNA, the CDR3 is TGTGCCAGCAGTGACGACAGGGTCGGGACTGAAGCTTTCTTT.

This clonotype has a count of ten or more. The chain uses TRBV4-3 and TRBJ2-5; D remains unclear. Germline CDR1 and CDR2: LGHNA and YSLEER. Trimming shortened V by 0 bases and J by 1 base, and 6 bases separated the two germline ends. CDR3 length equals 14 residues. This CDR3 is CASSQDSTQETQYF. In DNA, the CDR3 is TGCGCCAGCAGCCAAGACAGCACCCAAGAGACCCAGTACTTC.

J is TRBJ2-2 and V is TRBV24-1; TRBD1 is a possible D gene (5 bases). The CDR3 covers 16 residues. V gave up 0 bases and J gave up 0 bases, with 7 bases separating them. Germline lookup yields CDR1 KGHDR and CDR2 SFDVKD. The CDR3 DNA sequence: TGTGCCACCAGTGATTTGGGACACCCGAACACCGGGGAGCTGTTTTTT. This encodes CATSDLGHPNTGELFF.

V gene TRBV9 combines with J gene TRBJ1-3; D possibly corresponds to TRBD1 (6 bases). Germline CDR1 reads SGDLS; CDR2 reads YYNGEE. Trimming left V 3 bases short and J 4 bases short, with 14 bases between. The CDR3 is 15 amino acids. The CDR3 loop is CASSDNRAGGNTIYF. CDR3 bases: TGTGCCAGCAGCGACAACAGGGCCGGGGGAAACACCATATATTTT.

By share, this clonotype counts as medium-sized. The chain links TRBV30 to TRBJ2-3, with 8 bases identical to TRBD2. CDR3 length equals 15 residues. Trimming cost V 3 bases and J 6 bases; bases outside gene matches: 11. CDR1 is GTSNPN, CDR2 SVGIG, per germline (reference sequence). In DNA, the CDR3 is TGTGCCTGGAGCCAGCTCAGCGGGAGTTACGATACGCAGTATTTT. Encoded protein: CAWSQLSGSYDTQYF.

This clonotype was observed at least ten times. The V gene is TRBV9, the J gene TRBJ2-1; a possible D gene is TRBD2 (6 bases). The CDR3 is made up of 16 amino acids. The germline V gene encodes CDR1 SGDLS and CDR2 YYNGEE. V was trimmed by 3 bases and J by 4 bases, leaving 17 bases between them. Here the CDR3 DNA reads TGTGCCAGCAGCGGGGGGACGGGACTCTCTTACAATGAGCAGTTCTTC. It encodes CASSGGTGLSYNEQFF.

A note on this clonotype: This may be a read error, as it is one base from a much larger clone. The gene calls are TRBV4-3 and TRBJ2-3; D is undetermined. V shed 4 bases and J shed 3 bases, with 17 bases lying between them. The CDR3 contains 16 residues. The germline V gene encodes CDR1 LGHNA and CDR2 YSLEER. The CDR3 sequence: CASSRDSLGRTDTQYF. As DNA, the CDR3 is TGCGCCAGCAGCCGAGATAGCTTAGGACGGACAGATACGCAGTATTTT.

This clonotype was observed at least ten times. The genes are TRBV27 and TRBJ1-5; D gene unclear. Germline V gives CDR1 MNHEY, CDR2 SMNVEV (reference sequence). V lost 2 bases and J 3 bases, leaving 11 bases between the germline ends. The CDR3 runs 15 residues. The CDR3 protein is CASSLKPAYNQPQHF. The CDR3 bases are TGTGCCAGCAGTTTAAAGCCAGCTTACAATCAGCCCCAGCATTTT.

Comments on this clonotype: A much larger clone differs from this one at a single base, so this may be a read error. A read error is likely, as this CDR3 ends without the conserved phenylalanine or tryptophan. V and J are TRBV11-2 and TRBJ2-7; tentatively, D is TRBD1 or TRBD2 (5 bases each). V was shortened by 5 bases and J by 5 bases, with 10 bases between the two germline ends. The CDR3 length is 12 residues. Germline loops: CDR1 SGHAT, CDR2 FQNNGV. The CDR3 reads CASSPGLDEQYS. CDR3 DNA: TGTGCCAGCAGCCCGGGGCTCGACGAGCAGTACTCC.

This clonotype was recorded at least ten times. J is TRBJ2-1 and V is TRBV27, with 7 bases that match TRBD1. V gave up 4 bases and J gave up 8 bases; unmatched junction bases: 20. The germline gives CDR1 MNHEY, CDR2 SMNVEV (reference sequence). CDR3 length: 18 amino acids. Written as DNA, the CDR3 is TGTGCCAGCAGTTATCTGTCCCCACAGGGGTCAGGGGCCTATGAGCAGTTCTTC. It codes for CASSYLSPQGSGAYEQFF.

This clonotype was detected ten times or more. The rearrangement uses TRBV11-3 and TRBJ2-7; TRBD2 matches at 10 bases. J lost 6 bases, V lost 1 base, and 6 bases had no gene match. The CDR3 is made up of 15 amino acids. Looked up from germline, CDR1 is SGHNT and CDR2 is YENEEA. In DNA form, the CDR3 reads TGTGCCAGCAGCTTAGTGCTAGCGGGAGATGCCGAGCAGTACTTC. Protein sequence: CASSLVLAGDAEQYF.

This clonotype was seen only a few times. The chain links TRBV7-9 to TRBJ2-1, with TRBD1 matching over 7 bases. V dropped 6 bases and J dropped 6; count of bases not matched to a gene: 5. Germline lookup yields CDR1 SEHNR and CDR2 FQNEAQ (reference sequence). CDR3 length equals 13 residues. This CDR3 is CASSSTGINEQFF. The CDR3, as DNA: TGTGCCAGCAGTTCGACAGGGATCAATGAGCAGTTCTTC.

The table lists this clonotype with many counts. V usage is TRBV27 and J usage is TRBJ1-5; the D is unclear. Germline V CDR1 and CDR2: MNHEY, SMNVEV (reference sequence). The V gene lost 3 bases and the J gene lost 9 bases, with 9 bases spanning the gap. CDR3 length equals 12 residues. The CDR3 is CASSFPGRPQHF. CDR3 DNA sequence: TGTGCCAGCAGTTTCCCCGGCCGGCCCCAGCATTTT.

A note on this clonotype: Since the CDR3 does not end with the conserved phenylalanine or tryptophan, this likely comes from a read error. CDR3 sequence reads: CASSCVVAGSDTQYV. CDR3 in DNA: TGTGCCAGCAGTTGCGTCGTAGCTGGGTCAGATACGCAGTATGTT. The chain carries TRBV6-2 or TRBV6-3 and TRBJ2-3; D is ambiguous. Germline loops: CDR1 MNHEY, CDR2 SVGEGT. Trimming took 4 bases from V and 4 from J, leaving 15 bases between them. CDR3 length equals 15 residues.

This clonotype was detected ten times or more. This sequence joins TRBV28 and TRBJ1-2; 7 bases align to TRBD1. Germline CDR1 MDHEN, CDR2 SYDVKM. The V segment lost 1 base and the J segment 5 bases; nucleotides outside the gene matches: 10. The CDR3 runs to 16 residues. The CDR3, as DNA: TGTGCCAGCAGTTTATTGGTGACAGGGTTACCTTATGGCTACACCTTC. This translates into CASSLLVTGLPYGYTF.

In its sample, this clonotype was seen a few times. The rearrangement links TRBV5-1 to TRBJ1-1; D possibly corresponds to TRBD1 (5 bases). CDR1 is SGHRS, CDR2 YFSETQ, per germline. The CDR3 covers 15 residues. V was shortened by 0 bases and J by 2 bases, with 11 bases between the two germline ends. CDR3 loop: CASSLGVQGNTEAFF. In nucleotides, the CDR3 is TGCGCCAGCAGCTTGGGGGTTCAGGGTAACACTGAAGCTTTCTTT. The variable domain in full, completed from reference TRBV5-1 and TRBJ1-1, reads KAGVTQTPRYLIKTRGQQVTLSCSPISGHRSVSWYQQTPGQGLQFLFEYFSETQRNKGNFPGRFSGRQFSNSRSEMNVSTLELGDSALYLCASSLGVQGNTEAFFGQGTRLTVV.

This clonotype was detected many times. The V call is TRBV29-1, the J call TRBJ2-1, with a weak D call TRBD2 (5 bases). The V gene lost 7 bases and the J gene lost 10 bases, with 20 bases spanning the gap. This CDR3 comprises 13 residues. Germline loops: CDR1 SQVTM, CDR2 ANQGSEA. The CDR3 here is CSAAAGGLLEQFF. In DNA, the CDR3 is TGCAGCGCGGCGGCTGGAGGCTTACTCGAGCAGTTCTTC.

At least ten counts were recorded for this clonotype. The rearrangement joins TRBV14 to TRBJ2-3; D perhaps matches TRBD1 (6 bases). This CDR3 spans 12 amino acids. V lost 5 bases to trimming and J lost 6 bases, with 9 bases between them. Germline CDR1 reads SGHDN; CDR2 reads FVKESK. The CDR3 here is CASSNRVDTQYF. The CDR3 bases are TGTGCCAGCAGCAACAGGGTTGATACGCAGTATTTT.